This TCR beta chain emerged from a study of post-analysis software for immune sequencing data. Study at large: Progressive-relapsing, secondary progressive and relapsing-remitting multiple sclerosis were among the disease courses included.

Each TCR beta cDNA library carried unique molecular identifiers. In TCRdb, the PCR reads were re-called with MiXCR into one record per CDR3 protein. The sample records about 430,000 distinct CDR3 sequences, 39% being singletons. Sequenced: blood. The clonotype comes from a girl aged 2 to 10 with multiple sclerosis.

CDR3 protein: CASSLEGNRETQYF. CDR3 bases: TGTGCCAGCAGCTTAGAAGGAAACCGGGAGACCCAGTACTTC. The chain links TRBV13 to TRBJ2-5; D is uncertain. This CDR3 region has 14 residues. Per germline, CDR1 PRHDT and CDR2 FYEKMQ (reference sequence). V lost 1 base to trimming and J lost 5 bases, with 11 bases between them.